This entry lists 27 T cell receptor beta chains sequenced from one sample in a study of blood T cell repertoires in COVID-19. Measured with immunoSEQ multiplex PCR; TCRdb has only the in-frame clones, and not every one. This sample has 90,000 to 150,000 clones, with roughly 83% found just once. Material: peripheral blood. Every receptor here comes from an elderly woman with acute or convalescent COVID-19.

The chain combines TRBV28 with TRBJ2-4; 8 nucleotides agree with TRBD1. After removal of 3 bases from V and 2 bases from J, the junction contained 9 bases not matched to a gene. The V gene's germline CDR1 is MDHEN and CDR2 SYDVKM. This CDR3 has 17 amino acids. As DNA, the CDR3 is TGTGCCAGCAGTTTGGTGACAGGGGTCGTCCCCAAAAACATTCAGTACTTC. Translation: CASSLVTGVVPKNIQYF.

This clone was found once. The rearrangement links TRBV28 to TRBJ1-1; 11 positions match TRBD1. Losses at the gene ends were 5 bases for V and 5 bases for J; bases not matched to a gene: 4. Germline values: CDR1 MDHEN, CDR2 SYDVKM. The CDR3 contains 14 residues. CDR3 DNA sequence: TGTGCCAGCAGTCCGGGACAGGGGGGGACTGAAGCTTTCTTT. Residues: CASSPGQGGTEAFF.

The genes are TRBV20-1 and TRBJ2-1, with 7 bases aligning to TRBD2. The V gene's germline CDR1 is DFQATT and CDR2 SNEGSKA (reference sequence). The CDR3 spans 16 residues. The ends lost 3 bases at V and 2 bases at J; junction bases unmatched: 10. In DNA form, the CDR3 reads TGCAGTGCTAGTGCCGCGGTGGGACTAACCTACAATGAGCAGTTCTTC. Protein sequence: CSASAAVGLTYNEQFF.

CDR3 DNA sequence: TGCGCCAGCAGCCAAACCGCGGGGCAGCACTATGGCTACACCTTC. Translated, it gives CASSQTAGQHYGYTF. The chain combines TRBV4-1 with TRBJ1-2; D might be TRBD1 (5 bases). The germline V and J ends were trimmed by 2 bases and 3 bases, with 13 bases remaining between them. This CDR3 has 15 amino acids. CDR1 MGHRA and CDR2 YSYEKL come from the germline V gene.

This CDR3 is CASRLTGTSRNEQFF. The DNA of the CDR3 is TGTGCCAGTAGGCTGACCGGGACTAGCCGCAATGAGCAGTTCTTC. The chain links TRBV19 to TRBJ2-1, with TRBD2 matching over 9 bases. The CDR3 extends over 15 amino acids. Looked up from germline, CDR1 is LNHDA and CDR2 is SQIVND (reference sequence). V lost 6 bases, J lost 6 bases, and 9 bases stayed unmatched.

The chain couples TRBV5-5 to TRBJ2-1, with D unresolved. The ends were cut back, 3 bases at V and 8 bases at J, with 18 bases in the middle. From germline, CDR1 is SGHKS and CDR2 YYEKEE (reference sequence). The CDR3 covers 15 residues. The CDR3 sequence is CASSSQLGSFYEQFF. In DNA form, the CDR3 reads TGTGCCAGCAGCTCCCAACTGGGTAGCTTTTATGAGCAGTTCTTC. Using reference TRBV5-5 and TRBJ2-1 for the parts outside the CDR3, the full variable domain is DAGVTQSPTHLIKTRGQQVTLRCSPISGHKSVSWYQQVLGQGPQFIFQYYEKEERGRGNFPDRFSARQFPNYSSELNVNALLLGDSALYLCASSSQLGSFYEQFFGPGTRLTVL.

The CDR3 here is CSASGREQFF. DNA of the CDR3: TGCAGCGCATCAGGGCGGGAGCAGTTCTTC. The chain carries TRBV29-1 and TRBJ2-1; possibly TRBD1 for D (5 bases). V gave up 7 bases and J gave up 10 bases, with 11 bases separating them. The CDR3 length is 10 residues. Looked up from germline, CDR1 is SQVTM and CDR2 is ANQGSEA.

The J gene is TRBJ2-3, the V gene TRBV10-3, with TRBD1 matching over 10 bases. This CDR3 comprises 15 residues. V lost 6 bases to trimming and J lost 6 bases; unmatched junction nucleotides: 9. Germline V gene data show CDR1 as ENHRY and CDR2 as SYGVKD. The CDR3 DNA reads TGTGCCATCAGGGATCGGGGACAGGGGTCCGATACGCAGTATTTT. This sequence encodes CAIRDRGQGSDTQYF.

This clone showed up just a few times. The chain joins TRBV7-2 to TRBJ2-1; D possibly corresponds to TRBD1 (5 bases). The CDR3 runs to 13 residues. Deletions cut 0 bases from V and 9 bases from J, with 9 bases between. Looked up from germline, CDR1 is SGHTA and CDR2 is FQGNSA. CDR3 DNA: TGTGCCAGCAGCTTAGCTTTCAGGGCTGAGCAGTTCTTC. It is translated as CASSLAFRAEQFF. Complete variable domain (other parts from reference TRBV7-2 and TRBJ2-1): GAGVSQSPSNKVTEKGKDVELRCDPISGHTALYWYRQSLGQGLEFLIYFQGNSAPDKSGLPSDRFSAERTGGSVSTLTIQRTQQEDSAVYLCASSLAFRAEQFFGPGTRLTVL.

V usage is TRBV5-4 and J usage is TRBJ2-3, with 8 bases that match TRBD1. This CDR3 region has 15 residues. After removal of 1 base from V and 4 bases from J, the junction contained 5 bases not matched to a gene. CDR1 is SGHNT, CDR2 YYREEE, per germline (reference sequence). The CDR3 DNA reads TGTGCCAGCAGCTTGAGGACAGGGAGTCCAGATACGCAGTATTTT. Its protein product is CASSLRTGSPDTQYF.

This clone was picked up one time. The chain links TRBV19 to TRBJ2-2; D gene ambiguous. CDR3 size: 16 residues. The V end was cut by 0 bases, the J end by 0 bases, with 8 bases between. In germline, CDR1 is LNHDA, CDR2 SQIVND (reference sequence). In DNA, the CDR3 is TGTGCCAGTAGTATAGACCGACACGCGAACACCGGGGAGCTGTTTTTT. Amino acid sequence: CASSIDRHANTGELFF.

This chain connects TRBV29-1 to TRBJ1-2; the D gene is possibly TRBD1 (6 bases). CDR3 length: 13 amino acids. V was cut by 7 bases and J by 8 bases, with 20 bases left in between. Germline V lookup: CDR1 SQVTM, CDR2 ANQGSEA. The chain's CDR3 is CSATSDSQRGYTF. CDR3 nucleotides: TGCAGCGCCACCTCGGACAGTCAACGGGGCTACACCTTC.

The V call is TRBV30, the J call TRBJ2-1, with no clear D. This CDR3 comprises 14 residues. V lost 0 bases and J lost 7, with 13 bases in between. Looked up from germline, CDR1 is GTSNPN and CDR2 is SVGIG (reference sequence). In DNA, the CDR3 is TGTGCCTGGAGTGTACTGGGTCTGAGGAATGAGCAGTTCTTC. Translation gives CAWSVLGLRNEQFF.

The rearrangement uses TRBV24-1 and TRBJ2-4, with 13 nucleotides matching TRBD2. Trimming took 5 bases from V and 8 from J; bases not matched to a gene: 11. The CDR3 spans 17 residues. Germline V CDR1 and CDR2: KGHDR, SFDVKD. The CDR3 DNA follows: TGTGCCACCAGTGCCGCCACACTAGCGGGAGGGGGGGACATTCAGTACTTC. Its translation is CATSAATLAGGGDIQYF.

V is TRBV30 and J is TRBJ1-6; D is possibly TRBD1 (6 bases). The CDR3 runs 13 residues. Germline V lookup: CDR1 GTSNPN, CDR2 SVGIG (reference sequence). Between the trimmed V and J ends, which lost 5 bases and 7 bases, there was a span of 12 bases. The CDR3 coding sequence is TGTGCCTGGCATACAGGGTTAAATTCACCCCTCCACTTT. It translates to CAWHTGLNSPLHF.

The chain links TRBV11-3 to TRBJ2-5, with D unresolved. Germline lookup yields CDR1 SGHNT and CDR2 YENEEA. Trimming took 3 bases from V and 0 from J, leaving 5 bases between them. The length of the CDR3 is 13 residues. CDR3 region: CASSFQYQETQYF. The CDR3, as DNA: TGTGCCAGCAGCTTTCAGTACCAAGAGACCCAGTACTTC.

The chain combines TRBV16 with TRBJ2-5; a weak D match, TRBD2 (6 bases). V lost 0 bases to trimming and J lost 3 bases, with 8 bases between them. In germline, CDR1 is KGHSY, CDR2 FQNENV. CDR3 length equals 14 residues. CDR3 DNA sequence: TGTGCCAGCAGCCAATCGGCGGGAAAAGAGACCCAGTACTTC. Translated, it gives CASSQSAGKETQYF.

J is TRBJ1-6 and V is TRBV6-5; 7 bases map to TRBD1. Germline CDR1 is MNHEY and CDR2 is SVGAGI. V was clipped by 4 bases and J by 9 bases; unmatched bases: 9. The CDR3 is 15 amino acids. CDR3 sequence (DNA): TGTGCCAGCAGTTCCTCGACAGGGAAGAGTTCACCCCTCCACTTT. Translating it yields CASSSSTGKSSPLHF.

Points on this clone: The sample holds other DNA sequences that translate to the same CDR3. The CDR3 spells CATSRDLTEYEQYF. The CDR3 DNA reads TGTGCCACCAGCAGAGATTTGACAGAATACGAGCAGTACTTC. The chain links TRBV15 to TRBJ2-7; D perhaps matches TRBD1 (5 bases). With 0 bases removed from V and 4 bases from J, the gap between germline ends came to 10 bases. Germline loops: CDR1 LNHNV, CDR2 YYDKDF (reference sequence). CDR3 size: 14 residues.

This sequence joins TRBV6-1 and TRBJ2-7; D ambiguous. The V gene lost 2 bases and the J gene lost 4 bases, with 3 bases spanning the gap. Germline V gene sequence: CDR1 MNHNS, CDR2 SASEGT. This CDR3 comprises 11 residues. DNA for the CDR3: TGTGCCAGCAGTGAACGGTACGAGCAGTACTTC. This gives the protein CASSERYEQYF.

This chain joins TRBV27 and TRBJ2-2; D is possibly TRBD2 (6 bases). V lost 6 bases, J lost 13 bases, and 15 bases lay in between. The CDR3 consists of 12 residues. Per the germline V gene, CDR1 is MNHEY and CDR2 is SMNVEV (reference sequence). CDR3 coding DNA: TGTGCCAGCAGGCCAATTTTGGGAGGGCTGTTTTTT. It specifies CASRPILGGLFF.

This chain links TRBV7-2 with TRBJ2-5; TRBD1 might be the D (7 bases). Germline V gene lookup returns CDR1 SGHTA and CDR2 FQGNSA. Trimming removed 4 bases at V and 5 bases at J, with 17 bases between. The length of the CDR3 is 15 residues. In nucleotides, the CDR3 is TGTGCCAGCAGCTCCCGGACAGGTCGGGGGGAGACCCAGTACTTC. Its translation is CASSSRTGRGETQYF.

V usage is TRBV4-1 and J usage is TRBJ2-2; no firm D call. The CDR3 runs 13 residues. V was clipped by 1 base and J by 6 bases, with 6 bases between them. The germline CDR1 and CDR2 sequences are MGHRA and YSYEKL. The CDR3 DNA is TGCGCCAGCAGCCAAGTTGAGCCCGGGGAGCTGTTTTTT. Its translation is CASSQVEPGELFF.

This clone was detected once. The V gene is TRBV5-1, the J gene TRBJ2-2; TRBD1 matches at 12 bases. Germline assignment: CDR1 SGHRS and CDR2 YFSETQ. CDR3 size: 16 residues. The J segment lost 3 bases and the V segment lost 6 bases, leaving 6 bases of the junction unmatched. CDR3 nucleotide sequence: TGCGCCAGCACCCGGGACAGGGGGCTCGACACCGGGGAGCTGTTTTTT. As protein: CASTRDRGLDTGELFF. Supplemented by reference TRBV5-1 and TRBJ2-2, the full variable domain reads KAGVTQTPRYLIKTRGQQVTLSCSPISGHRSVSWYQQTPGQGLQFLFEYFSETQRNKGNFPGRFSGRQFSNSRSEMNVSTLELGDSALYLCASTRDRGLDTGELFFGEGSRLTVL.

In nucleotides, the CDR3 is TGTGCCAGCAGTCGACTAGCGGACTACCAAGAGACCCAGTACTTC. It specifies CASSRLADYQETQYF. This chain links TRBV2 with TRBJ2-5; 9 positions agree with TRBD2. The V segment lost 5 bases and the J segment 0 bases; nucleotides outside the gene matches: 4. The CDR3 consists of 15 residues. The germline V gene encodes CDR1 SNHLY and CDR2 FYNNEI.

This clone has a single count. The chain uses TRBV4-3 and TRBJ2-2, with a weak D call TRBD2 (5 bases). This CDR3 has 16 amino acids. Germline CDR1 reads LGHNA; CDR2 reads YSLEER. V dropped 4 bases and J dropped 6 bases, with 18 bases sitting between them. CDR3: CASSPALPTSAGELFF. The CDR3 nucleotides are TGCGCCAGCAGCCCCGCCCTGCCAACTAGTGCCGGGGAGCTGTTTTTT.

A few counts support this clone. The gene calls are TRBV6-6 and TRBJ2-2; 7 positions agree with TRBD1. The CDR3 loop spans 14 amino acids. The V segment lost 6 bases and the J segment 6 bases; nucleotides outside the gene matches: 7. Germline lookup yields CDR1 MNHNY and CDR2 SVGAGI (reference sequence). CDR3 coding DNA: TGTGCCAGCAGCAAGGACAGGATCCCCGGGGAGCTGTTTTTT. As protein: CASSKDRIPGELFF.